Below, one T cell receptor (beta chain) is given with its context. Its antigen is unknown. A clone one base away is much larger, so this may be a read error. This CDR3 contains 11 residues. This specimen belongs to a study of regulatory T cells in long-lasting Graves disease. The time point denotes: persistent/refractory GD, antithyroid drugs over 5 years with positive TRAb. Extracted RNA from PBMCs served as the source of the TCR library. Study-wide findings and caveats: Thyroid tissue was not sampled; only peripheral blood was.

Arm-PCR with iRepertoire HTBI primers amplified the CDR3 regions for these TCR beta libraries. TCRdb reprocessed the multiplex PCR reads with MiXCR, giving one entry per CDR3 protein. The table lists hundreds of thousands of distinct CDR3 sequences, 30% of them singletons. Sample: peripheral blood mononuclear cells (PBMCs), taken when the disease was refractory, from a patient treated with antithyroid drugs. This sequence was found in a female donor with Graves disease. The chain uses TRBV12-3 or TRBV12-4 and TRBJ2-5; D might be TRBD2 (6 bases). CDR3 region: CAGSLAEGQYF. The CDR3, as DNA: TGTGCCGGCAGTTTAGCGGAGGGACAGTACTTC.